Sequencing of this TCR beta chain was carried out in a study of blood T cell repertoires in COVID-19. About the research overall: Samples taken during acute and convalescent COVID-19 were collected in the United States, Italy and Spain.

V was trimmed by 3 bases and J by 1 base, leaving 19 bases between them. This CDR3 is built from 17 residues. Germline V gene data show CDR1 as SGHRS and CDR2 as YFSETQ. Method: immunoSEQ multiplex PCR; TCRdb's copy keeps in-frame clones and lacks some. The data contain approximately 490,000 clones, approximately 86% of them singletons. The sequencing input was PBMCs or T cells enriched from blood (not recorded which). The chain recombines TRBV5-1 with TRBJ1-1, with D possibly TRBD1 on 6 matching bases. The source of this sequence is a woman aged 60-75 years who had recovered from COVID-19. The CDR3 is CASSYQGTNSGNTEAFF. The CDR3, as DNA: TGCGCCAGCAGCTACCAGGGGACAAATTCAGGGAACACTGAAGCTTTCTTT.